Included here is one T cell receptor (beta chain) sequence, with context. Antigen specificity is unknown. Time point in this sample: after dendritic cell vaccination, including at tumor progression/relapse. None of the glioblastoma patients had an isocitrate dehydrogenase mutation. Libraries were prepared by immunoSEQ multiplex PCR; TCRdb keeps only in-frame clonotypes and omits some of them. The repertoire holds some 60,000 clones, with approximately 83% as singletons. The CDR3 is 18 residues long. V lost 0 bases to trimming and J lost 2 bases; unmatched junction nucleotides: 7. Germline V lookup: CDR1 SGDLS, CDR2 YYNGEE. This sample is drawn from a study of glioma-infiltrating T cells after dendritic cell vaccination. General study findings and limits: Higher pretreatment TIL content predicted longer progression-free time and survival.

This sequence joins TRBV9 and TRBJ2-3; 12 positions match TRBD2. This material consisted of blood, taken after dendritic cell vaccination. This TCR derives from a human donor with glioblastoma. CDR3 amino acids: CASSVATLAGGLTDTQYF. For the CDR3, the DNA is TGTGCCAGCAGCGTAGCTACCCTAGCGGGGGGGCTCACAGATACGCAGTATTTT.